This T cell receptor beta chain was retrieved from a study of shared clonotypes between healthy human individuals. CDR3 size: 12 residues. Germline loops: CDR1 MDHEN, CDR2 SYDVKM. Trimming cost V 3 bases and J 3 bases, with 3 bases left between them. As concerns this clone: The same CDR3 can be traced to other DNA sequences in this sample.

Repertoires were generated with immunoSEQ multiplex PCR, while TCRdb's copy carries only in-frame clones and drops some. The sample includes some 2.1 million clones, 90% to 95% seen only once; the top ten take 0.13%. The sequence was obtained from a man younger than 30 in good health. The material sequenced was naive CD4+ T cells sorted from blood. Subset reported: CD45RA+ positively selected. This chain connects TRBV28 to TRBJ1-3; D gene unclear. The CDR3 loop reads CASSLGGNTIYF. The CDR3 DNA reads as TGTGCCAGCAGTTTGGGTGGAAACACCATATATTTT. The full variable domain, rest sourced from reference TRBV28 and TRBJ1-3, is DVKVTQSSRYLVKRTGEKVFLECVQDMDHENMFWYRQDPGLGLRLIYFSYDVKMKEKGDIPEGYSVSREKKERFSLILESASTNQTSMYLCASSLGGNTIYFGEGSWLTVV.